A selection of T cell receptor beta chains follows, all from one sample in a study of T cell responses to AZD1222 COVID-19 vaccine. Sequencing was performed with immunoSEQ multiplex PCR; in TCRdb, only in-frame clones are kept and a portion is missing. The sample includes roughly 140,000 clones, about 90% of them seen just once. The sequencing used peripheral blood, collected on day 0 of AZD1222 vaccination. The receptors come from an adult in good health. Each CDR3 is given with its conserved first and last residue. Fields, in order: CDR3 length, V gene, CDR3 protein.

15,TRBV24-1,CATSDGSGMNTEAFF
17,TRBV5-6,CASSLLGGGSSYNEQFF
14,TRBV6-2/TRBV6-3,CASSPYSASYEQYF
14,TRBV5-1,CASSTGTNSYEQYF
12,TRBV19,CASKRANYGYTF
11,TRBV29-1,CSVVLTDTQYF
15,TRBV19,CASSIGGVLSQPQHF
15,TRBV6-5,CASSSPGLATYEQYF
13,TRBV14,CASSQGGITEAFF
13,TRBV6-6,CASSYRGGYEQFF
14,TRBV5-1,CASSMSGFLETQYF
13,TRBV15,CATSRDQETEAFF
14,TRBV5-5,CASSLSQGSYGYTF
16,TRBV6-5,CASSYSRIAGANVLTF
12,TRBV2,CASSETGGVLHF
16,TRBV4-2,CASSQDREAGTDTQYF
16,TRBV4-2,CASSRGLAGLTGELFF
16,TRBV6-5,CASSYHGGRAMVTQYF
17,TRBV4-3,CASSQEVWRGTSYEQYF
12,TRBV29-1,CSAGQGGNTTYF
14,TRBV29-1,CSVPRSGWANEAFF
16,TRBV25-1,CASSGRLGTGSYEQYF
14,TRBV7-2,CASSFFGVPGELFF
9,TRBV20-1,CRDGNTIYF
15,TRBV27,CASSPLAGGTNEQFF
18,TRBV4-2,CASSQAPTGVEGNQPQHF
15,TRBV7-2,CASSLDLLGQETQYF
14,TRBV24-1,CATSGRGGNTEAFF
15,TRBV6-2/TRBV6-3,CASSYGVHLGSPLHF
16,TRBV19,CASSTGTSGRGETQYF
15,TRBV7-2,CASSLSGYSNQPQHF
17,TRBV24-1,CATSEPTSGGITDTQYF
13,TRBV6-5,CASSYSLDRELFF
13,TRBV7-9,CASSRHSAETQYF
15,TRBV3-1/TRBV3-2,CASSQGGNPGYEQYF
14,TRBV27,CASSLYPGLTEAFF
14,TRBV27,CASSLGQTDYGYTF
20,TRBV4-3,CASSQDQRGPSGRAGGEQYF
14,TRBV6-1,CASSEERDYNEQFF
15,TRBV7-3,CASSAGTSPYNEQFF
17,TRBV2,CASKGAGNKAGANVLTF
18,TRBV7-8,CASSLAPGTGNSNQPQHF
13,TRBV7-9,CASTDYNTGELFF
16,TRBV3-1/TRBV3-2,CASSTSWTGGDSPLHF
12,TRBV27,CASSKVPDTQYF